This TCR beta chain is drawn from a study of blood T cell repertoires in COVID-19. Looking at the study overall: Sites in the United States, Italy and Spain provided acute and convalescent COVID-19 samples. Nucleic acid was either cDNA or gDNA, and it came from T cells, B-cell-depleted T cells, or PBMCs.

In the source study's methods: Quantification of nucleated cells was approximated via reference gene primer amplification. The protocol was immunoSEQ multiplex PCR, while the TCRdb copy is restricted to in-frame clones and leaves out a portion. V and J calls and clone size come straight from that table; D and trimming were deduced from the DNA. The sample lists 350,000 to 450,000 clones; 85% were seen once. This CDR3 is built from 20 residues. This clone came up a few times. Specimen: peripheral blood. The source is a woman aged 18-30 years with acute or convalescent COVID-19. V and J are TRBV21-1 and TRBJ2-7; the D segment call TRBD2 is taken from the table without a DNA check. TRBV21-1 is given as a pseudogene. CDR3 bases: TGTGCCAGCGAAGGACAGGATAGGACTAGCGGGAGGAGCACGTTTTACGAGCAGTACTTC. It yields the protein CASEGQDRTSGRSTFYEQYF.